This TCR beta chain came from a study of blood T cell repertoires in COVID-19. Trimming removed 7 bases at V and 9 bases at J, with 16 bases between. The CDR3 sequence is 14 residues long. Germline V gene lookup returns CDR1 SNHLY and CDR2 FYNNEI. This clone was recorded a few times. Profiling relied on immunoSEQ multiplex PCR, and the TCRdb table lists in-frame clones only, not all of them. The profile covers tens of thousands of clones, with around 89% appearing a single time and approximately 15% taken by the ten largest. The sequencing sample was made of peripheral blood. The receptor comes from a man aged 80 or over with acute or convalescent COVID-19. The chain carries TRBV2 and TRBJ1-6, with a possible D match to TRBD1 (5 bases). Written as DNA, the CDR3 is TGTGCCAGCAACCAGGGAGGCGGTAGTTCACCCCTCCACTTT. Its protein product is CASNQGGGSSPLHF. The whole variable domain, remainder taken from reference TRBV2 and TRBJ1-6, is EPEVTQTPSHQVTQMGQEVILRCVPISNHLYFYWYRQILGQKVEFLVSFYNNEISEKSEIFDDQFSVERPDGSNFTLKIRSTKLEDSAMYFCASNQGGGSSPLHFGNGTRLTVT.